This entry concerns a single T cell receptor beta chain. All of the isolated RNA was reverse transcribed, so expressed TCRB transcripts were sequenced. Profiling relied on immunoSEQ multiplex PCR, and the TCRdb table lists in-frame clones only, not all of them. This table holds around 200,000 clones, around an eighth found once. This CDR3 has 15 residues. Per the germline V gene, CDR1 is SQVTM and CDR2 is ANQGSEA. The trim removed 6 bases at V and 4 bases at J, leaving 12 bases unmatched. The data were taken from a study of beta chain features in type 1 diabetes. This receptor was taken from a woman between 18 and 29 years old in good health. Sequencing was done on a sample of central memory CD4+ T cells from blood. V gene TRBV29-1 combines with J gene TRBJ2-5, with 9 bases lining up with TRBD1. The CDR3: CSVAEGTGFGETQYF. CDR3 nucleotides: TGCAGCGTGGCCGAGGGGACAGGGTTTGGAGAGACCCAGTACTTC.